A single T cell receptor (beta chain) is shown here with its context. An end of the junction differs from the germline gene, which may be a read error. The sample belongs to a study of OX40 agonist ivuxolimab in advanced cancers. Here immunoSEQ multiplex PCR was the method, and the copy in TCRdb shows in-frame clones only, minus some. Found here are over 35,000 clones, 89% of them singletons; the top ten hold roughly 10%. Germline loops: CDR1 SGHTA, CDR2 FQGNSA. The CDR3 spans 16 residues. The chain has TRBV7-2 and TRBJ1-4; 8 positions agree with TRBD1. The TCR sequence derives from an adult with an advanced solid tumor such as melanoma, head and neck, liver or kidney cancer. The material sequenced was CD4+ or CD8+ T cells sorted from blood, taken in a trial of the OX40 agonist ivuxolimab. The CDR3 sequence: CASSPGQGEPGEKLFF. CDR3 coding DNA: TGCGCCAGCAGCCCCGGACAGGGTGAGCCGGGTGAAAAACTGTTTTTT.